The 27 T cell receptor beta chains presented below share a single source sample, sequenced in a study of blood T cell repertoires in COVID-19. Sequencing was performed with immunoSEQ multiplex PCR; in TCRdb, only in-frame clones are kept and a portion is missing. This table holds 140,000 to 150,000 clones, 80% to 90% found once. The sample was peripheral blood. Receptors originate from a human donor in a cohort sampled during active COVID-19.

The chain has TRBV3-1 (or the pseudogene TRBV3-2) and TRBJ1-2, with no clear D. V lost 1 base, J lost 4 bases, and 16 bases lay in between. The germline CDR1 and CDR2 sequences are LGHDT and YNNKEL (reference sequence). The CDR3 covers 16 residues. This CDR3 reads CASSQGPSGSSYGYTF. Here the CDR3 DNA reads TGTGCCAGCAGCCAAGGACCCTCCGGGTCCAGCTATGGCTACACCTTC.

The V gene is TRBV10-3, the J gene TRBJ1-5; D gene uncertain. Trimming took off 3 bases at V and 4 bases at J, with 7 bases between the two ends. Germline CDR1 reads ENHRY; CDR2 reads SYGVKD. The CDR3 extends over 13 amino acids. The CDR3 here is CAISDRSNQPQHF. As DNA, the CDR3 is TGTGCCATCAGTGACAGATCGAATCAGCCCCAGCATTTT.

The chain combines TRBV7-6 with TRBJ2-3; D unclear. The V end lost 5 bases, the J end lost 8 bases, and 14 bases lay between the germline ends. The CDR3 length is 13 residues. Germline V lookup: CDR1 SGHVS, CDR2 FNYEAQ. The CDR3 reads CASSLSSGGTQYF. CDR3 DNA: TGTGCCAGCAGCCTCAGTTCCGGCGGTACGCAGTATTTT.

V gene TRBV4-1 combines with J gene TRBJ1-5, with TRBD1 matching over 9 bases. The length of the CDR3 is 14 residues. Per germline, CDR1 MGHRA and CDR2 YSYEKL. The ends lost 0 bases at V and 6 bases at J; junction bases unmatched: 0. CDR3 nucleotides: TGCGCCAGCAGCCAAGAACAGGGGGCTCAGCCCCAGCATTTT. Translation gives CASSQEQGAQPQHF.

The chain uses TRBV2 and TRBJ1-4, with D perhaps matching TRBD1 (6 bases). CDR1 and CDR2 from the germline V gene are SNHLY and FYNNEI. This CDR3 spans 13 amino acids. V lost 7 bases, J lost 8 bases, and 14 bases lay in between. CDR3 coding DNA: TGTGCCAGCAATGCAGGGGAGCAAGAAAAACTGTTTTTT. Amino acids: CASNAGEQEKLFF.

CDR3 amino acids: CASSEAVGEYNYGYTF. CDR3 DNA sequence: TGTGCCAGCAGTGAGGCGGTCGGCGAATATAACTATGGCTACACCTTC. The rearrangement uses TRBV6-1 and TRBJ1-2; D gene uncertain. V lost 3 bases to trimming and J lost 1 base, with 15 bases between them. The CDR3 loop spans 16 amino acids. CDR1 and CDR2 (germline): MNHNS, SASEGT.

This clone was seen once. The V and J genes are TRBV15 and TRBJ1-2, with D possibly being TRBD1 (5 bases). This CDR3 has 14 residues. V lost 0 bases, J lost 4 bases, and 9 bases lay in between. Germline lookup yields CDR1 LNHNV and CDR2 YYDKDF (reference sequence). CDR3 nucleotide sequence: TGTGCCACCAGCAGAGACAGGGAAGGCTATGGCTACACCTTC. Translation: CATSRDREGYGYTF.

The rearrangement links TRBV4-3 to TRBJ1-2; D ambiguous. Trimming took 4 bases from V and 2 from J, leaving 14 bases between them. CDR3 length: 15 residues. Germline-derived CDR1 and CDR2 are LGHNA and YSLEER. The CDR3 is CASSPTSTANYGYTF. In DNA form, the CDR3 reads TGCGCCAGCAGCCCGACTTCGACTGCAAACTATGGCTACACCTTC.

V and J are TRBV19 and TRBJ1-4; possible D gene TRBD1, 5 bases. Trimming took off 0 bases at V and 0 bases at J, with 14 bases between the two ends. This CDR3 has 18 residues. In germline, CDR1 is LNHDA, CDR2 SQIVND (reference sequence). CDR3 amino acids: CASSIEGAALATNEKLFF. CDR3 coding DNA: TGTGCCAGTAGTATAGAAGGGGCAGCCCTCGCAACTAATGAAAAACTGTTTTTT.

A remark on this clone: Other DNA sequences in the sample encode the same CDR3. The chain recombines TRBV5-1 with TRBJ1-1; perhaps TRBD1 as D (6 bases). This CDR3 has 14 residues. Trimming took off 0 bases at V and 5 bases at J, with 11 bases between the two ends. Looked up from germline, CDR1 is SGHRS and CDR2 is YFSETQ. CDR3 sequence (DNA): TGCGCCAGCAGCTTGGACAGGGTCTATACTGAAGCTTTCTTT. As protein: CASSLDRVYTEAFF.

This chain uses TRBV3-1 (or the pseudogene TRBV3-2) with TRBJ1-3, with D maybe TRBD1 (6 bases). This CDR3 comprises 16 residues. Germline loops: CDR1 LGHDT, CDR2 YNNKEL (reference sequence). V was clipped by 1 base and J by 2 bases, with 12 bases between them. This CDR3 reads CASSQVNRVAGNTIYF. DNA of the CDR3: TGTGCCAGCAGCCAAGTAAACAGGGTGGCTGGAAACACCATATATTTT.

The chain is built from TRBV19 and TRBJ1-1, with D unresolved. The germline V and J ends were trimmed by 0 bases and 5 bases, with 7 bases remaining between them. Germline CDR1 LNHDA, CDR2 SQIVND (reference sequence). The CDR3 contains 13 residues. The CDR3 DNA sequence: TGTGCCAGTAGTATAGAGGCCGGGACTGAAGCTTTCTTT. Translation gives CASSIEAGTEAFF.

This chain connects TRBV24-1 to TRBJ1-6; D ambiguous. CDR1 and CDR2 (germline): KGHDR, SFDVKD. Trimming cost V 6 bases and J 5 bases, with 7 bases left between them. The CDR3 runs to 13 residues. The CDR3 reads CATSRDNNSPLHF. The CDR3 DNA follows: TGTGCCACCAGTCGAGATAATAATTCACCCCTCCACTTT.

V usage is TRBV7-8 and J usage is TRBJ1-3; the match to TRBD1 covers 8 bases. Trimming removed 5 bases from V and 0 bases from J; junction bases left unmatched: 6. CDR1 is SGHVS and CDR2 is FQNEAQ in the germline V gene. This CDR3 has 16 amino acids. The CDR3 is CASSQLDRGSGNTIYF. In DNA, the CDR3 is TGTGCCAGCAGCCAACTAGACAGGGGCTCTGGAAACACCATATATTTT.

This chain connects TRBV24-1 to TRBJ2-7; tentatively, D is TRBD2 (5 bases). The CDR3 consists of 16 residues. The germline V gene has CDR1 KGHDR and CDR2 SFDVKD. Trimming took off 7 bases at V and 6 bases at J, with 24 bases between the two ends. CDR3 nucleotides: TGTGCCACCAGAGACCCCTCCCGGGGAAGTCTAGGCGAGCAGTACTTC. Translating gives CATRDPSRGSLGEQYF.

The chain employs TRBV4-3 and TRBJ2-7, with D unresolved. This CDR3 contains 14 residues. Germline CDR1 and CDR2: LGHNA and YSLEER. Trimming removed 1 base at V and 3 bases at J, with 10 bases between. This CDR3 reads CASSQGLRSYEQYF. The CDR3 DNA sequence: TGCGCCAGCAGCCAAGGTCTAAGAAGCTACGAGCAGTACTTC.

The chain combines TRBV18 with TRBJ1-2; the D gene is possibly TRBD1 (6 bases). The CDR3 is 19 amino acids. Germline-derived CDR1 and CDR2 are KGHSH and LQKENI. Trimming pared 0 bases from V and 0 bases from J, leaving 20 bases between. DNA for the CDR3: TGTGCCAGCTCACCACCGGGGGCAGGACCGGACACAACTAACTATGGCTACACCTTC. Its protein is CASSPPGAGPDTTNYGYTF.

The V gene is TRBV2, the J gene TRBJ1-5; possibly TRBD1 for D (5 bases). This CDR3 is 15 amino acids long. Germline loops: CDR1 SNHLY, CDR2 FYNNEI. Deletions cut 2 bases from V and 2 bases from J, with 10 bases between. The CDR3 loop is CASSEQGVGNQPQHF. CDR3 in DNA: TGTGCCAGCAGTGAACAGGGCGTGGGCAATCAGCCCCAGCATTTT.

The chain is built from TRBV23-1 and TRBJ1-4, with D perhaps TRBD1 (6 bases). TRBV23-1 qualifies as an ORF whose function is uncertain. The length of the CDR3 is 15 residues. V gave up 3 bases and J gave up 5 bases, with 13 bases separating them. The CDR3 nucleotides are TGCGCCAGCAGTCATCAACAGGGAGAGAATGAAAAACTGTTTTTT. This gives the protein CASSHQQGENEKLFF.

The V gene is TRBV12-3 or TRBV12-4, the J gene TRBJ1-2, with 7 nucleotides matching TRBD1. V lost 4 bases and J lost 8; bases outside the gene matches: 4. The CDR3 contains 12 residues. CDR3 sequence (DNA): TGTGCCAGCAGTTCATACAGGGGAGGCTACACCTTC. It yields the protein CASSSYRGGYTF.

The chain links TRBV7-8 to TRBJ1-1; 9 bases map to TRBD1. This CDR3 comprises 13 residues. Germline CDR1 and CDR2: SGHVS and FQNEAQ. With V trimmed by 5 bases and J by 6 bases, 4 bases remained unmatched. The CDR3 loop is CASSPGQGSEAFF. CDR3 DNA: TGTGCCAGCAGCCCGGGACAGGGCTCTGAAGCTTTCTTT.

This chain uses TRBV4-1 with TRBJ1-6; D is undetermined. Deletions cut 1 base from V and 3 bases from J, with 7 bases between. The CDR3 contains 15 residues. Germline assignment: CDR1 MGHRA and CDR2 YSYEKL. This CDR3 reads CASSQGGYYNSPLHF. CDR3 nucleotide sequence: TGCGCCAGCAGCCAAGGAGGATACTATAATTCACCCCTCCACTTT.

This clone was counted a single time. This chain connects TRBV7-3 to TRBJ1-1; D unclear. Trimming removed 1 base from V and 2 bases from J, with 8 bases in between. The germline V gene encodes CDR1 SGHTA and CDR2 FQGTGA. The CDR3 is 14 amino acids. This chain's CDR3 is CASSLMAVNTEAFF. DNA for the CDR3: TGTGCCAGCAGCTTAATGGCAGTTAACACTGAAGCTTTCTTT.

The chain joins TRBV5-1 to TRBJ2-7, with D possibly TRBD2 on 5 matching bases. The CDR3 covers 14 residues. The V gene lost 2 bases and the J gene lost 6 bases, with 15 bases spanning the gap. The germline V gene encodes CDR1 SGHRS and CDR2 YFSETQ. CDR3 DNA sequence: TGCGCCAGCAGCTTCCTGACCCGAGAGGGCGAGCAGTACTTC. As protein: CASSFLTREGEQYF.

The V gene is TRBV5-1, the J gene TRBJ1-4; 7 positions agree with TRBD1. The CDR3 is made up of 15 amino acids. V gave up 4 bases and J gave up 7 bases; unmatched junction bases: 10. The V gene's germline CDR1 is SGHRS and CDR2 YFSETQ. In DNA, the CDR3 is TGCGCCAGCAGCAACCCCGGGACAGAGGGTGAAAAACTGTTTTTT. Protein product: CASSNPGTEGEKLFF.

The chain carries TRBV21-1 and TRBJ1-1; TRBD1 is the table's D call and was not checked against the DNA. TRBV21-1 is classified as a pseudogene. The CDR3 loop spans 16 amino acids. The CDR3 loop is CASSKYTGAMNTEAFF. CDR3 sequence (DNA): TGTGCCAGCAGCAAGTATACAGGAGCCATGAACACTGAAGCTTTCTTT.

This clone was counted only a few times. This sequence joins TRBV28 and TRBJ2-2, with D possibly matching TRBD1 (6 bases). CDR3 length: 17 amino acids. Germline CDR1 MDHEN, CDR2 SYDVKM. Trimming pared 3 bases from V and 4 bases from J, leaving 18 bases between. In DNA, the CDR3 is TGTGCCAGCAGTTTGAGTGGGCAGGGGTACGGCACCGGGGAGCTGTTTTTT. This gives the protein CASSLSGQGYGTGELFF.